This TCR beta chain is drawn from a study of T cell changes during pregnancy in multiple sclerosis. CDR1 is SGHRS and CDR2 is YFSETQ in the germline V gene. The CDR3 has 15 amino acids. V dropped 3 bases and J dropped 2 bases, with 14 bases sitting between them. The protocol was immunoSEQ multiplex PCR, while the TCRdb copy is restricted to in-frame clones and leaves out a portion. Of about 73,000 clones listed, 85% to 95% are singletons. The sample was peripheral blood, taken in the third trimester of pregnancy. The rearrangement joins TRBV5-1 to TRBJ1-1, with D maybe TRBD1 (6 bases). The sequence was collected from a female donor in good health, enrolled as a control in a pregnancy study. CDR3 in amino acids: CASSYLTGRNTEAFF. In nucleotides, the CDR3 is TGCGCCAGCAGCTATCTTACAGGGCGCAACACTGAAGCTTTCTTT.